The 30 T cell receptor beta chains in this list originate from one sample, sequenced in a study of blood T cells in healthy people across ages. Primers used in a second PCR of about 6 to 11 cycles were a sample-barcoded 5' primer and a J-beta primer mix. TCRdb redid the calling of the 5' RACE reads with MiXCR, one entry per CDR3 protein. The data contain about 1.4 million distinct CDR3 sequences, roughly 59% of them singletons. Sequencing was done on a sample of blood. These TCRs come from a man younger than 35 in good health.

The chain recombines TRBV5-1 with TRBJ1-2; unclear D gene. Looked up from germline, CDR1 is SGHRS and CDR2 is YFSETQ. This CDR3 is built from 15 residues. Trimming pared 7 bases from V and 6 bases from J, leaving 22 bases between. The CDR3 protein is CASLPGGQDGDGYTF. For the CDR3, the DNA is TGCGCCAGCCTCCCCGGAGGGCAAGACGGGGATGGCTACACCTTC. The whole variable domain, remainder taken from reference TRBV5-1 and TRBJ1-2, is KAGVTQTPRYLIKTRGQQVTLSCSPISGHRSVSWYQQTPGQGLQFLFEYFSETQRNKGNFPGRFSGRQFSNSRSEMNVSTLELGDSALYLCASLPGGQDGDGYTFGSGTRLTVV.

This clonotype occurred a few times. The V gene is TRBV4-1, the J gene TRBJ2-7; D not resolved. Germline CDR1 MGHRA, CDR2 YSYEKL. V gave up 0 bases and J gave up 0 bases, with 6 bases separating them. This CDR3 region has 14 residues. The CDR3 protein is CASSQDATSYEQYF. In nucleotides, the CDR3 is TGCGCCAGCAGCCAAGATGCGACCTCCTACGAGCAGTACTTC.

Only a few counts were recorded for this clonotype. The rearrangement uses TRBV6-5 and TRBJ2-3, with D maybe TRBD2 (6 bases). V was trimmed by 6 bases and J by 6 bases, leaving 13 bases between them. The CDR3 has 13 residues. CDR1 and CDR2 (germline): MNHEY, SVGAGI. The DNA for the CDR3 is TGTGCCAGCAGGAGACTAGGGTTGGATACGCAGTATTTT. It yields the protein CASRRLGLDTQYF.

The chain couples TRBV29-1 to TRBJ2-5, with D possibly being TRBD1 (6 bases). The V gene lost 5 bases and the J gene lost 2 bases, with 9 bases spanning the gap. This CDR3 has 12 amino acids. Looked up from germline, CDR1 is SQVTM and CDR2 is ANQGSEA. CDR3 in amino acids: CSVRGTQETQYF. The CDR3, as DNA: TGCAGCGTTAGGGGGACACAAGAGACCCAGTACTTC.

This clonotype has a handful of counts. The chain uses TRBV20-1 and TRBJ2-1; D might be TRBD1 (6 bases). Trimming took 5 bases from V and 7 from J, leaving 18 bases between them. The germline V gene has CDR1 DFQATT and CDR2 SNEGSKA (reference sequence). The CDR3 runs to 14 residues. CDR3 sequence: CSAPLGHLRNEQFF. DNA for the CDR3: TGCAGTGCTCCGCTGGGACACCTTAGGAATGAGCAGTTCTTC.

The chain recombines TRBV27 with TRBJ2-1; 8 nucleotides line up with TRBD1. V was clipped by 4 bases and J by 10 bases; unmatched bases: 12. The germline V gene encodes CDR1 MNHEY and CDR2 SMNVEV (reference sequence). The CDR3 is 15 residues long. In DNA, the CDR3 is TGTGCCAGCAGTTACACAGGACAGGGAACGTACGAGCAGTTCTTC. This translates into CASSYTGQGTYEQFF.

The chain combines TRBV4-1 with TRBJ1-2; tentatively, D is TRBD1 (5 bases). V lost 3 bases and J 1 base, leaving 15 bases between the germline ends. The CDR3 runs 16 residues. CDR1 and CDR2 (germline): MGHRA, YSYEKL. CDR3 DNA: TGCGCCAGCAGCCAGCCGACAGACAAAGTTAACTATGGCTACACCTTC. Protein: CASSQPTDKVNYGYTF.

The chain uses TRBV7-9 and TRBJ2-4; D perhaps matches TRBD2 (7 bases). V lost 4 bases to trimming and J lost 5 bases, with 12 bases between them. The CDR3 spans 14 residues. The germline CDR1 and CDR2 sequences are SEHNR and FQNEAQ (reference sequence). The CDR3: CASSCTGGENIQYF. CDR3 nucleotides: TGTGCCAGCAGCTGTACGGGGGGCGAAAACATTCAGTACTTC.

This clonotype was counted ten times or more. This chain links TRBV12-3 or TRBV12-4 with TRBJ2-3; no clear D gene. The CDR3 covers 13 residues. Trimming stripped 6 bases from V and 7 bases from J, with 14 bases between. DNA of the CDR3: TGTGCCAGCAGCTCTACGTGGGGAAATACGCAGTATTTT. Translation: CASSSTWGNTQYF.

The chain employs TRBV7-2 and TRBJ2-5; the match to TRBD1 covers 7 bases. The J call may not be correct, given that the DNA end is closer to TRBJ2-7. There are 16 residues in the CDR3. Germline V gene sequence: CDR1 SGHTA, CDR2 FQGNSA. The CDR3 sequence is CASSSNRGESPYEQYF. The CDR3 nucleotides are TGTGCCAGCAGCTCAAACAGGGGCGAATCCCCCTACGAGCAGTACTTC.

This clonotype was detected many times. V is TRBV11-2 and J is TRBJ1-5; possible D gene TRBD1, 6 bases. CDR1 and CDR2 from the germline V gene are SGHAT and FQNNGV. This CDR3 contains 16 residues. The ends were cut back, 3 bases at V and 5 bases at J, with 17 bases in the middle. The DNA of the CDR3 is TGTGCCAGCAGCTTGGGGACAAGGGCTCCCCATCAGCCCCAGCATTTT. This encodes CASSLGTRAPHQPQHF.

CDR3 DNA: TGCGCCAGCAGTGAAAGGTGGGAGATTTCGGAGACCCAGTACTTC. Its protein product is CASSERWEISETQYF. This chain connects TRBV10-2 to TRBJ2-5; tentatively, D is TRBD2 (5 bases). This CDR3 is built from 15 residues. In germline, CDR1 is WSHSY, CDR2 SAAADI. V lost 3 bases and J 5 bases, leaving 16 bases between the germline ends.

The V call is TRBV9, the J call TRBJ2-7, with TRBD2 matching over 10 bases. The CDR3 loop spans 24 amino acids. Germline loops: CDR1 SGDLS, CDR2 YYNGEE. Losses at the gene ends were 3 bases for V and 0 bases for J; bases not matched to a gene: 30. Here the CDR3 DNA reads TGTGCCAGCAGCGAGTGGTACGCCGGGACCTTAATTGGGAAGCGGGAGGGGAGCTCCTACGAGCAGTACTTC. This sequence encodes CASSEWYAGTLIGKREGSSYEQYF.

The chain uses TRBV13 and TRBJ2-7; 7 nucleotides align to TRBD1. Trimming cost V 4 bases and J 2 bases; bases outside gene matches: 8. This CDR3 spans 15 amino acids. CDR1 PRHDT and CDR2 FYEKMQ come from the germline V gene (reference sequence). CDR3 loop: CASSSRDRVPYEQYF. CDR3 nucleotide sequence: TGTGCCAGCAGCTCCAGAGACAGGGTCCCCTACGAGCAGTACTTC. Combining the CDR3 with reference TRBV13 and TRBJ2-7 gives the whole variable domain AAGVIQSPRHLIKEKRETATLKCYPIPRHDTVYWYQQGPGQDPQFLISFYEKMQSDKGSIPDRFSAQQFSDYHSELNMSSLELGDSALYFCASSSRDRVPYEQYFGPGTRLTVT.

The sample holds one count of this clonotype. Its ends do not fully match the called genes, so a read error is possible. As DNA, the CDR3 is TGCGCCAGCAGTGGCAGGGTTAGCTCCGACGAGCAGTACTTC. Translating it yields CASSGRVSSDEQYF. V and J are TRBV10-2 and TRBJ2-7, with TRBD1 as a possible D gene (5 bases). Germline V gene sequence: CDR1 WSHSY, CDR2 SAAADI. The CDR3 is 14 amino acids.

The chain has TRBV29-1 and TRBJ1-1; D ambiguous. Germline V gene sequence: CDR1 SQVTM, CDR2 ANQGSEA. There are 13 residues in the CDR3. Trimming shortened V by 1 base and J by 2 bases, and 8 bases separated the two germline ends. The CDR3 region is CSVEVGRNTEAFF. The CDR3 region has the DNA TGCAGCGTTGAAGTGGGGAGAAACACTGAAGCTTTCTTT.

The chain carries TRBV20-1 and TRBJ2-1; D perhaps matches TRBD2 (6 bases). This CDR3 spans 15 amino acids. V was clipped by 6 bases and J by 0 bases, with 15 bases between them. The germline CDR1 and CDR2 sequences are DFQATT and SNEGSKA (reference sequence). CDR3 in DNA: TGCAGTGCCCAAGAGGTCGGGAGCTCCTACAATGAGCAGTTCTTC. Protein: CSAQEVGSSYNEQFF.

The chain links TRBV4-3 to TRBJ2-7; D is perhaps TRBD2 (5 bases). The J call could be wrong; TRBJ2-5 is a better fit for the DNA end. This CDR3 has 14 amino acids. From germline, CDR1 is LGHNA and CDR2 YSLEER. CDR3 nucleotide sequence: TGCGCCAGCAGCCAAGAACTAGGAGAGGAGACCCAGTACTTC. It codes for CASSQELGEETQYF.

This clonotype occurred a few times. J is TRBJ2-6 and V is TRBV12-3 or TRBV12-4; no clear D gene. The V end lost 5 bases, the J end lost 0 bases, and 8 bases lay between the germline ends. The CDR3 runs 15 residues. The CDR3 loop is CASSIMDSGANVLTF. The CDR3 DNA reads TGTGCCAGCAGTATTATGGACTCTGGGGCCAACGTCCTGACTTTC.

The chain carries TRBV5-1 and TRBJ2-3; D uncertain. The CDR3 spans 15 residues. Trimming cost V 1 base and J 2 bases, with 11 bases left between them. CDR1 is SGHRS, CDR2 YFSETQ, per germline. DNA of the CDR3: TGCGCCAGCAGCTTGCCGCTCGATATCACAGATACGCAGTATTTT. Protein: CASSLPLDITDTQYF.

In regard to this clonotype: The junction does not match germline at one end; this may be a read error. The chain uses TRBV9 and TRBJ2-1; a weak D match, TRBD1 (7 bases). Germline V gene lookup returns CDR1 SGDLS and CDR2 YYNGEE. The CDR3 runs to 15 residues. Written as DNA, the CDR3 is TGCGCCAGCAGCGTAGCAGGGGGGCTACACAATGAGCAGTTCTTC. It specifies CASSVAGGLHNEQFF.

Here the CDR3 DNA reads TGCGCCAGCAGTGAAGGTAAACGGCAGCAGTTCTTC. As protein: CASSEGKRQQFF. The V and J genes are TRBV10-1 and TRBJ2-1; D remains unclear. Germline-derived CDR1 and CDR2 are WNHNN and SYGVQD (reference sequence). This CDR3 has 12 amino acids. Trimming left V 3 bases short and J 11 bases short, with 11 bases between.

V is TRBV4-1 and J is TRBJ2-1; 13 bases agree with TRBD2. The CDR3 totals 15 residues. From germline, CDR1 is MGHRA and CDR2 YSYEKL. V was pared by 4 bases and J by 13 bases, with 10 bases of the junction left unmatched. CDR3 bases: TGCGCCAGCAGCCTACTAGGACTAGCGGGGGAGACCCAGTTCTTC. Amino acids: CASSLLGLAGETQFF.

This clonotype occurred a few times. This rearrangement joins TRBV21-1 to TRBJ2-3. TRBV21-1 is deemed a pseudogene. The CDR3 spans 16 residues. The CDR3 DNA follows: TGTGCCAGCAGCAAAATAGCCTTGCGGAGCACAGATACGCAGTATTTT. Translation gives CASSKIALRSTDTQYF.

This chain links TRBV20-1 with TRBJ2-7; no clear D gene. The CDR3 spans 14 residues. V was pared by 1 base and J by 10 bases, with 20 bases between. Looked up from germline, CDR1 is DFQATT and CDR2 is SNEGSKA (reference sequence). In DNA form, the CDR3 reads TGCAGTGCTAGAGGGGGATTAGGAAGTGAGACTCAGTACTTC. Translated: CSARGGLGSETQYF.

DNA for the CDR3: TGTGCCAGCAGCCAAGGGACTAGCGGGGGATACACCGGGGAGCTGTTTTTT. Amino acid sequence: CASSQGTSGGYTGELFF. V is TRBV4-2 and J is TRBJ2-2; 13 bases line up with TRBD2. CDR1 is LGHNA and CDR2 is YNFKEQ in the germline V gene. V trimming: 1 base; J trimming: 3 bases; junction bases outside the gene matches: 2. The CDR3 spans 17 residues.

The chain couples TRBV11-2 to TRBJ2-7; weak D call: TRBD1 (5 bases). CDR1 is SGHAT and CDR2 is FQNNGV in the germline V gene. The CDR3 extends over 16 amino acids. V was pared by 4 bases and J by 0 bases, with 16 bases between. The DNA for the CDR3 is TGTGCCAGCAGCTCCATTTCGGCCAGGGACTCCTACGAGCAGTACTTC. Residues: CASSSISARDSYEQYF.

The CDR3 DNA is TGTGCCACCAGCAGAGAACAGGGTTGGGGGGCGGCATCCTATGGCTACACCTTC. This translates into CATSREQGWGAASYGYTF. The V and J genes are TRBV15 and TRBJ1-2, with D perhaps matching TRBD1 (6 bases). The ends were cut back, 0 bases at V and 4 bases at J, with 21 bases in the middle. The CDR3 is made up of 18 amino acids. Germline V CDR1 and CDR2: LNHNV, YYDKDF (reference sequence).

V is TRBV18 and J is TRBJ2-5; D remains unclear. V lost 2 bases to trimming and J lost 2 bases, with 6 bases between them. Per the germline V gene, CDR1 is KGHSH and CDR2 is LQKENI. This CDR3 has 13 amino acids. The CDR3: CASSPVGQETQYF. CDR3 coding DNA: TGTGCCAGCTCACCAGTCGGGCAAGAGACCCAGTACTTC.

In nucleotides, the CDR3 is TGTGCCAGCAGTTACCTCCAACAAGCCTACGAGCAGTACTTC. This translates into CASSYLQQAYEQYF. The genes are TRBV6-5 and TRBJ2-7, with unresolved D. CDR1 is MNHEY and CDR2 is SVGAGI in the germline V gene. This CDR3 comprises 14 residues. V gave up 2 bases and J gave up 2 bases, with 10 bases separating them.